These 11 T cell receptor beta chains originate from one sample sequenced in a study of T-cell reconstitution after alpha-beta-depleted transplantation in children. As it was prepared, the TCRbeta library received unique molecular identifiers. TCRdb analysed the PCR reads with MiXCR anew, one entry per CDR3 protein. The sample lists about 410,000 distinct CDR3 sequences; about a fifth were seen once. This specimen consisted of PBMCs from the stem cell graft donor, obtained from the stem cell graft. These receptor sequences come from a human donor who donated a stem cell graft to a child with acute myeloid leukemia.

This clonotype was observed a few times. J is TRBJ2-7 and V is TRBV12-3 or TRBV12-4; D is undetermined. Between the trimmed V and J ends, which lost 6 bases and 0 bases, there was a span of 9 bases. There are 13 residues in the CDR3. Here the CDR3 DNA reads TGTGCCAGCAGCTCGACATTCTCCTACGAGCAGTACTTC. Amino acids: CASSSTFSYEQYF.

This clonotype was found many times. The genes are TRBV6-1 and TRBJ1-6; tentative D call: TRBD1 (5 bases). This CDR3 contains 14 residues. With 6 bases removed from V and 7 bases from J, the gap between germline ends came to 13 bases. CDR1 and CDR2 (germline): MNHNS, SASEGT. CDR3 loop: CASRPGPNNSPLHF. Here the CDR3 DNA reads TGTGCCAGCAGGCCGGGGCCGAACAATTCACCCCTCCACTTT.

The gene calls are TRBV15 and TRBJ2-2; weak D call: TRBD2 (6 bases). V lost 0 bases, J lost 0 bases, and 14 bases lay in between. In germline, CDR1 is LNHNV, CDR2 YYDKDF (reference sequence). The CDR3 loop spans 18 amino acids. This CDR3 is CATSRDGRAGANTGELFF. DNA of the CDR3: TGTGCCACCAGCAGAGATGGACGAGCGGGCGCGAACACCGGGGAGCTGTTTTTT.

The V and J genes are TRBV4-3 and TRBJ2-1; 7 nucleotides align to TRBD2. CDR3 length: 16 residues. Per the germline V gene, CDR1 is LGHNA and CDR2 is YSLEER. V lost 1 base and J lost 1; bases outside the gene matches: 4. CDR3 protein: CASSQGPSGSYNEQFF. DNA of the CDR3: TGCGCCAGCAGCCAAGGTCCTAGCGGATCCTACAATGAGCAGTTCTTC.

This clonotype was recorded at least ten times. This chain joins TRBV20-1 and TRBJ1-5; perhaps TRBD1 as D (5 bases). V was cut by 3 bases and J by 5 bases, with 8 bases left in between. Germline assignment: CDR1 DFQATT and CDR2 SNEGSKA (reference sequence). CDR3 length equals 12 residues. CDR3 sequence reads: CSARTADQPQHF. The CDR3 coding sequence is TGCAGTGCTAGGACAGCCGATCAGCCCCAGCATTTT.

The chain employs TRBV6-5 and TRBJ2-5; maybe TRBD1 (5 bases). The CDR3 contains 14 residues. The germline V gene encodes CDR1 MNHEY and CDR2 SVGAGI. The V gene lost 0 bases and the J gene lost 5 bases, with 10 bases spanning the gap. This chain's CDR3 is CASSYSVGRETQYF. The CDR3 coding sequence is TGTGCCAGCAGTTACTCGGTGGGGCGGGAGACCCAGTACTTC.

The chain has TRBV7-3 and TRBJ2-1; D could derive from TRBD1 or TRBD2 (7 bases each). V lost 2 bases and J lost 9, with 14 bases in between. The CDR3 contains 14 residues. The germline CDR1 and CDR2 sequences are SGHTA and FQGTGA. The CDR3 reads CASSLGRGLGEQFF. CDR3 nucleotide sequence: TGTGCCAGCAGCTTAGGGAGGGGGCTGGGTGAGCAGTTCTTC. Complete variable domain (other parts from reference TRBV7-3 and TRBJ2-1): GAGVSQTPSNKVTEKGKYVELRCDPISGHTALYWYRQSLGQGPEFLIYFQGTGAADDSGLPNDRFFAVRPEGSVSTLKIQRTERGDSAVYLCASSLGRGLGEQFFGPGTRLTVL.

This clonotype has only a few counts. The chain is built from TRBV5-1 and TRBJ2-1, with TRBD2 matching 11 bases. The germline V gene has CDR1 SGHRS and CDR2 YFSETQ. The CDR3 contains 16 residues. Trimming cost V 4 bases and J 3 bases; bases outside gene matches: 6. The CDR3 region has the DNA TGCGCCAGCAGCCTGCTCGGGACTAGCGGCTACAATGAGCAGTTCTTC. Amino acid sequence: CASSLLGTSGYNEQFF.

The sample holds a few counts of this clonotype. The rearrangement joins TRBV27 to TRBJ2-7, with 7 bases fitting TRBD1. Germline V gene lookup returns CDR1 MNHEY and CDR2 SMNVEV (reference sequence). Trimming removed 2 bases from V and 2 bases from J; junction bases left unmatched: 12. The CDR3 sequence is 17 residues long. CDR3 amino acids: CASSLVVPGQTAYEQYF. The CDR3, as DNA: TGTGCCAGCAGTTTAGTGGTCCCGGGACAGACAGCCTACGAGCAGTACTTC.

This clonotype has ten or more counts. The V and J genes are TRBV20-1 and TRBJ2-7; 11 bases fit TRBD1. Germline V gives CDR1 DFQATT, CDR2 SNEGSKA (reference sequence). The V segment lost 5 bases and the J segment 0 bases; nucleotides outside the gene matches: 6. The CDR3 sequence is 15 residues long. CDR3 loop: CSARGGQGGSYEQYF. CDR3 in DNA: TGCAGTGCTCGGGGGGGACAGGGGGGCTCCTACGAGCAGTACTTC.

This chain uses TRBV12-3 or TRBV12-4 with TRBJ2-7; D gene ambiguous. V was cut by 3 bases and J by 9 bases, with 12 bases left in between. CDR3 length equals 12 residues. The CDR3: CASSLATIVQYF. In DNA, the CDR3 is TGTGCCAGCAGTTTGGCTACTATAGTGCAGTACTTC.